This T cell receptor beta chain was sequenced during a study of OX40 agonist ivuxolimab in advanced cancers. This clone has just a few counts. Its antigen is undetermined. Generated by immunoSEQ multiplex PCR, the TCRdb table keeps only in-frame clones and is missing some. The sample comprises some 77,000 clones, 80% to 90% of which are singletons, and over 4.5% rests with the top ten. The study, taken as a whole, reports: Those patients achieving a partial response at 0.1-3.0 mg/kg showed among the lowest clonal expansion.

The clonotype comes from an adult with an advanced solid tumor such as melanoma, head and neck, liver or kidney cancer. The sequencing used CD4+ or CD8+ T cells sorted from blood, collected in a trial of the OX40 agonist ivuxolimab.

This chain's CDR3 is CASSLRDLRLDSTEAFF. CDR3 nucleotide sequence: TGTGCCAGCAGCTTGAGGGACTTAAGATTGGACTCCACTGAAGCTTTCTTT. The rearrangement links TRBV5-4 to TRBJ1-1; tentative D call: TRBD1 (5 bases). This CDR3 spans 17 amino acids. Trimming removed 1 base at V and 4 bases at J, with 20 bases between. Germline V gene lookup returns CDR1 SGHNT and CDR2 YYREEE (reference sequence).